This T cell receptor beta chain is from a study of T cells in Graves' hyperthyroidism and ophthalmopathy. Diagnoses used clinical symptoms, serum thyroxine and TRAb, thyroid ultrasound and orbital computed tomography. This clonotype came up a few times. Amplification of TCR beta CDR3 regions was performed using RNA transcripts as template. Using the HTBI primer set, a first-round RT-PCR was run on the TCR CDR3. TCRdb processed the multiplex PCR reads anew with MiXCR; each CDR3 protein has one entry. This sample has around 380,000 distinct CDR3 sequences; approximately 13% occur once, and the top ten carry around 21%. The germline V and J ends were trimmed by 2 bases and 8 bases, with 15 bases remaining between them. The CDR3 is 15 amino acids. Germline CDR1 MNHNS, CDR2 SASEGT.

Specimen: blood. The TCR was taken from a man aged 25-45 years with Graves' hyperthyroidism that later progressed to Graves' ophthalmopathy. The V and J genes are TRBV6-1 and TRBJ1-4, with TRBD1 as a possible D gene (6 bases). The CDR3 protein is CASSERPGEGEKLFF. CDR3 DNA: TGTGCCAGCAGTGAACGGCCAGGGGAGGGGGAAAAACTGTTTTTT.